What follows is one T cell receptor beta chain and its context. The data were taken from a study of blood T cell repertoires in COVID-19. Study information: There were acute and convalescent COVID-19 samples, and they came from the United States, Italy and Spain.

This table comes from immunoSEQ multiplex PCR, and its TCRdb copy is limited to in-frame clones, with some not included. The sample consists of more than 250,000 clones, 70% to 90% of them appearing once. The CDR3 length is 13 residues. The germline V gene encodes CDR1 LGHNA and CDR2 YNFKEQ. The V gene lost 3 bases and the J gene lost 8 bases, with 11 bases spanning the gap. Individuals drawn from around 25 US areas were roughly 18 to 89 years old. The sequence derives from a man aged 25-45 years who had recovered from COVID-19. The genes are TRBV4-2 and TRBJ2-1; TRBD2 is a possible D gene (5 bases). The source material was PBMCs or T cells enriched from blood (not recorded which). The CDR3 DNA sequence: TGTGCCAGCAGCCAGACTAATTACGATGAGCAGTTCTTC. This translates into CASSQTNYDEQFF.